The present entry profiles one T cell receptor (beta chain) with its context. Its antigen remains unidentified. TCRdb passed the reads through MiXCR, listing each CDR3 protein once. The sample has about 340,000 distinct CDR3 sequences, almost 30% seen once. These data are taken from a study of T cell repertoires in cytomegalovirus infection. Study information: The authors relied on CMV epitopes, both recently identified HLA-C-restricted and well-studied HLA-B-restricted. Shared public TCR beta signatures pointed to both CMV infection and a matching HLA type. Study-level results: The ex vivo response showed dominance by HLA-C-restricted CMV-specific TCR beta clonotypes.

The V gene's germline CDR1 is MGHDK and CDR2 SYGVNS. This CDR3 comprises 14 residues. With 0 bases clipped from V and 5 bases from J, the junction kept 2 bases outside the gene matches. The sequence was collected from a human donor in good health (CMV status not recorded). Some clones in this sample may be carry-over from other donors' samples. Sample: cultured PBMCs, taken from culture after CMV antigen stimulation. V usage is TRBV25-1 and J usage is TRBJ2-5; the match to TRBD1 covers 8 bases. CDR3 coding DNA: TGTGCCAGCAGTGAATATGACAGGGGTGAGACCCAGTACTTC. As protein: CASSEYDRGETQYF.